This TCR beta chain was found in a study of shared clonotypes between healthy human individuals. Only in-frame clones appear in the TCRdb table, and some are missing; sequencing was by immunoSEQ multiplex PCR. The repertoire holds around 1.4 million clones, with about 98.5% as singletons. The CDR3 length is 13 residues. Between the trimmed V and J ends, which lost 3 bases and 10 bases, there was a span of 15 bases. Germline V CDR1 and CDR2: SGDLS, YYNGEE. The rearrangement links TRBV9 to TRBJ2-3, with D tentatively TRBD1 or TRBD2 (5 bases each). Sample: naive CD4+ T cells sorted from blood. Subset noted: CD45RA+ positively selected. This sequence was found in a man aged 25 to 40 in good health. Written as DNA, the CDR3 is TGTGCCAGCAGCGCCGGGACGGCCGCCGCGCAGTATTTT. It specifies CASSAGTAAAQYF. Filled out from reference TRBV9 and TRBJ2-3, the complete variable domain reads DSGVTQTPKHLITATGQRVTLRCSPRSGDLSVYWYQQSLDQGLQFLIQYYNGEERAKGNILERFSAQQFPDLHSELNLSSLELGDSALYFCASSAGTAAAQYFGPGTRLTVL.